Following are 32 T cell receptor beta chains from one sample sequenced in a study of spatial heterogeneity in lung cancer (dated by TCRdb to the late 2010s). The time point label, read with the paper, signifies: blood at routine non-recurrence follow-up after resection. The library was obtained by 5' RACE. Sequencing took place on a NextSeq 500. Starting from the raw public reads, TCRdb applied fastp trimming at Q25, assembled clones with MiXCR and retained in-frame beta chains. Entries are consolidated by CDR3 protein sequence, retaining the most common genes and DNA. In all, the sample holds 40,000 to 50,000 distinct CDR3 sequences, and about 10% of those were seen once. Approximately 17% of the sample is taken by the ten largest. This specimen consisted of PBMCs, obtained at follow-up. The receptor source for this set is a female donor with early-stage non-small cell lung cancer.

The chain has TRBV6-4 and TRBJ2-1; 9 bases are a match to TRBD1. The ends lost 2 bases at V and 7 bases at J; junction bases unmatched: 9. This CDR3 is built from 16 residues. The germline CDR1 and CDR2 sequences are MRHNA and SNTAGT. In nucleotides, the CDR3 is TGTGCCAGCAGTGACCTGGGGACAGGGTCGTTGAATGAGCAGTTCTTC. Translating gives CASSDLGTGSLNEQFF.

This clonotype came up a few times. The chain couples TRBV29-1 to TRBJ1-1; no definite D call. Trimming took 6 bases from V and 1 from J, leaving 6 bases between them. This CDR3 has 11 amino acids. Germline lookup yields CDR1 SQVTM and CDR2 ANQGSEA. The CDR3 coding sequence is TGCAGCGTAACCCAGAACACTGAAGCTTTCTTT. It codes for CSVTQNTEAFF.

This clonotype has a count of ten or more. The chain combines TRBV29-1 with TRBJ2-5, with D tentatively TRBD2 (6 bases). Germline V gene lookup returns CDR1 SQVTM and CDR2 ANQGSEA. Trimming left V 7 bases short and J 4 bases short, with 13 bases between. This CDR3 spans 12 amino acids. The CDR3 sequence is CSAPGLGETQYF. CDR3 coding DNA: TGCAGCGCCCCGGGACTTGGAGAGACCCAGTACTTC.

This clonotype has a count of ten or more. This chain links TRBV20-1 with TRBJ1-1; D not certain. The ends were cut back, 1 base at V and 1 base at J, with 7 bases in the middle. CDR3 length equals 13 residues. CDR1 is DFQATT and CDR2 is SNEGSKA in the germline V gene (reference sequence). As DNA, the CDR3 is TGCAGTGCTAGAGTTACAGCGAACACTGAAGCTTTCTTT. Translated: CSARVTANTEAFF.

This clonotype is classed as medium-sized. This sequence joins TRBV19 and TRBJ2-2; D remains ambiguous. The germline CDR1 and CDR2 sequences are LNHDA and SQIVND (reference sequence). Trimming removed 6 bases from V and 7 bases from J, with 12 bases in between. There are 13 residues in the CDR3. CDR3 protein: CASRELINGELFF. CDR3 bases: TGTGCCAGTAGGGAATTGATTAACGGGGAGCTGTTTTTT.

The genes are TRBV28 and TRBJ1-1; 8 positions agree with TRBD1. CDR1 is MDHEN and CDR2 is SYDVKM in the germline V gene. Trimming cost V 3 bases and J 8 bases; bases outside gene matches: 5. This CDR3 spans 13 amino acids. The CDR3: CASSFGQGGEAFF. CDR3 nucleotide sequence: TGTGCCAGCAGTTTTGGACAGGGAGGAGAAGCTTTCTTT.

This clonotype was counted ten times or more. The CDR3 region has the DNA TGCAGTGCTAGAGATATTGGGACAGCTAATTCACCCCTCCACTTT. Protein sequence: CSARDIGTANSPLHF. The chain carries TRBV20-1 and TRBJ1-6; 7 nucleotides agree with TRBD1. Germline V gene lookup returns CDR1 DFQATT and CDR2 SNEGSKA (reference sequence). The CDR3 has 15 residues. The ends lost 0 bases at V and 6 bases at J; junction bases unmatched: 5.

The chain carries TRBV7-2 and TRBJ2-1, with a possible D match to TRBD2 (7 bases). The V end was cut by 5 bases, the J end by 5 bases, with 19 bases between. CDR1 is SGHTA and CDR2 is FQGNSA in the germline V gene. The CDR3 runs 16 residues. CDR3 amino acids: CASSPFGGGLNNEQFF. In DNA, the CDR3 is TGTGCCAGCAGCCCTTTTGGGGGGGGGCTGAACAATGAGCAGTTCTTC.

The chain has TRBV28 and TRBJ1-2; 9 bases agree with TRBD1. Trimming removed 5 bases from V and 5 bases from J; junction bases left unmatched: 6. The CDR3 is 14 residues long. Germline V gives CDR1 MDHEN, CDR2 SYDVKM. DNA for the CDR3: TGTGCCAGCAGTCCGGACAGGGGAATATATGGCTACACCTTC. Translating gives CASSPDRGIYGYTF.

This chain connects TRBV29-1 to TRBJ2-4; D may be TRBD1 (7 bases). Trimming took off 5 bases at V and 6 bases at J, with 14 bases between the two ends. The CDR3 contains 13 residues. CDR1 SQVTM and CDR2 ANQGSEA come from the germline V gene. CDR3 amino acids: CSVQGGWGNIQYF. The DNA for the CDR3 is TGCAGCGTTCAGGGGGGCTGGGGAAACATTCAGTACTTC.

Ten or more counts support this clonotype. This sequence joins TRBV11-2 and TRBJ2-3; 14 bases are shared with TRBD2. The CDR3 extends over 14 amino acids. Germline loops: CDR1 SGHAT, CDR2 FQNNGV. With V trimmed by 4 bases and J by 11 bases, 5 bases remained unmatched. CDR3 sequence (DNA): TGTGCCAGCAGCTCCCGACTAGCGGGGGGGAGGCAGTATTTT. As protein: CASSSRLAGGRQYF.

This clonotype was picked up many times. The chain has TRBV12-3 or TRBV12-4 and TRBJ2-7; TRBD1 might be the D (6 bases). The CDR3 spans 14 residues. The V and J ends lost 5 bases and 3 bases respectively, with 14 bases between them. The CDR3 spells CASSTQGWVYEQYF. The CDR3 nucleotides are TGTGCCAGCAGTACACAGGGATGGGTCTACGAGCAGTACTTC.

The rearrangement joins TRBV3-1 to TRBJ2-5; TRBD2 aligns across 11 bases. V lost 6 bases and J lost 0; bases outside the gene matches: 12. The germline V gene has CDR1 LGHDT and CDR2 YNNKEL (reference sequence). This CDR3 contains 18 residues. The CDR3 reads CASSPQTLAGGYQETQYF. DNA for the CDR3: TGTGCCAGCAGTCCCCAAACCTTAGCGGGGGGGTACCAAGAGACCCAGTACTTC.

J is TRBJ2-2 and V is TRBV7-2, with 8 bases aligning to TRBD2. The CDR3 sequence is 14 residues long. CDR1 is SGHTA, CDR2 FQGNSA, per germline. Trimming removed 6 bases from V and 4 bases from J; junction bases left unmatched: 4. The CDR3 loop is CASSIAGSTGELFF. The CDR3 DNA is TGTGCCAGCAGTATAGCGGGGAGCACCGGGGAGCTGTTTTTT.

Ten or more counts support this clonotype. The J gene is TRBJ2-2, the V gene TRBV6-5; D may be TRBD1 or TRBD2 (5 bases each). Trimming stripped 1 base from V and 0 bases from J, with 12 bases between. The CDR3 has 17 amino acids. The germline CDR1 and CDR2 sequences are MNHEY and SVGAGI. The CDR3 here is CASSYLPGRANTGELFF. As DNA, the CDR3 is TGTGCCAGCAGTTACTTGCCGGGGCGCGCGAACACCGGGGAGCTGTTTTTT.

V and J are TRBV7-8 and TRBJ2-6, with D maybe TRBD2 (6 bases). Germline assignment: CDR1 SGHVS and CDR2 FQNEAQ. V shed 6 bases and J shed 4 bases, with 22 bases lying between them. CDR3 length: 18 residues. CDR3 nucleotide sequence: TGTGCCAGCAGGCCACCTCGACGTACCGGAGGGGGGGCCAACGTCCTGACTTTC. Amino acid sequence: CASRPPRRTGGGANVLTF. The full variable domain, with the rest looked up from reference TRBV7-8 and TRBJ2-6, is GAGVSQSPRYKVAKRGQDVALRCDPISGHVSLFWYQQALGQGPEFLTYFQNEAQLDKSGLPSDRFFAERPEGSVSTLKIQRTQQEDSAVYLCASRPPRRTGGGANVLTFGAGSRLTVL.

This clonotype has ten or more counts. V and J are TRBV20-1 and TRBJ2-1; 7 bases map to TRBD2. The V segment lost 4 bases and the J segment 3 bases; nucleotides outside the gene matches: 12. This CDR3 has 16 residues. CDR1 and CDR2 (germline): DFQATT, SNEGSKA (reference sequence). CDR3 sequence reads: CSAKSGDEGVYNEQFF. The DNA for the CDR3 is TGCAGTGCTAAGAGCGGGGACGAAGGGGTCTACAATGAGCAGTTCTTC.

This clonotype was recorded many times. The chain links TRBV30 to TRBJ2-7; D possibly matches TRBD1 or TRBD2 (5 bases each). The germline CDR1 and CDR2 sequences are GTSNPN and SVGIG (reference sequence). The CDR3 runs 12 residues. The ends were cut back, 1 base at V and 6 bases at J, with 10 bases in the middle. As DNA, the CDR3 is TGTGCCTGGAGTGCTGGGACCACCGAGCAGTACTTC. Translation gives CAWSAGTTEQYF.

The chain combines TRBV5-1 with TRBJ1-1, with 8 nucleotides matching TRBD1. This CDR3 comprises 15 residues. The germline V gene has CDR1 SGHRS and CDR2 YFSETQ. J gave up 0 bases and V 3 bases, and 4 bases lay outside the gene matches. CDR3 sequence (DNA): TGCGCCAGCAGCTCCGGGACAGGCCTGAACACTGAAGCTTTCTTT. Residues: CASSSGTGLNTEAFF.

This clonotype was found many times. The V call is TRBV10-3, the J call TRBJ2-2, with D tentatively TRBD1 (5 bases). The V and J ends lost 0 bases and 3 bases respectively, with 11 bases between them. The CDR3 spans 16 residues. Germline V gene data show CDR1 as ENHRY and CDR2 as SYGVKD. This CDR3 reads CAISESRGSDTGELFF. DNA of the CDR3: TGTGCCATCAGTGAGTCTAGGGGTTCGGACACCGGGGAGCTGTTTTTT.

This clonotype was detected many times. The chain's CDR3 is CASGYPGQGLEKLFF. For the CDR3, the DNA is TGTGCCAGCGGGTACCCGGGACAGGGGCTTGAAAAACTGTTTTTT. The chain links TRBV7-9 to TRBJ1-4, with TRBD1 identical over 10 bases. The CDR3 is 15 residues long. J lost 7 bases, V lost 8 bases, and 10 bases had no gene match. CDR1 is SEHNR and CDR2 is FQNEAQ in the germline V gene (reference sequence).

This clonotype was detected many times. This chain joins TRBV19 and TRBJ1-4, with D hard to call. V gave up 5 bases and J gave up 0 bases, with 7 bases separating them. Germline CDR1 and CDR2: LNHDA and SQIVND (reference sequence). The CDR3 consists of 14 residues. The CDR3 nucleotides read TGTGCCAGTAGTCCCAGCGCAACTAATGAAAAACTGTTTTTT. Its translation is CASSPSATNEKLFF.

This clonotype was seen many times. The chain is built from TRBV3-1 and TRBJ2-7; D is unresolved. CDR1 is LGHDT, CDR2 YNNKEL, per germline (reference sequence). CDR3 length: 13 residues. Trimming shortened V by 1 base and J by 2 bases, and 6 bases separated the two germline ends. The CDR3 sequence is CASSQVLAYEQYF. The CDR3 DNA reads as TGTGCCAGCAGCCAAGTCCTTGCCTACGAGCAGTACTTC.

The V gene is TRBV29-1, the J gene TRBJ2-7; TRBD1 matches at 9 bases. V shed 7 bases, J shed 3 bases, and the junction held 10 bases outside the gene matches. Germline loops: CDR1 SQVTM, CDR2 ANQGSEA. This CDR3 is 14 amino acids long. In DNA form, the CDR3 reads TGCAGCGGGGGAACTGGGACAGGGCACTACGAGCAGTACTTC. Encoded protein: CSGGTGTGHYEQYF.

The chain has TRBV5-1 and TRBJ1-2; no clear D. The CDR3 has 13 amino acids. Germline assignment: CDR1 SGHRS and CDR2 YFSETQ. Trimming left V 1 base short and J 2 bases short, with 6 bases between. The CDR3 DNA is TGCGCCAGCAGCTTGTCCAGCAACTATGGCTACACCTTC. Translating gives CASSLSSNYGYTF.

This clonotype was seen many times. The chain joins TRBV5-1 to TRBJ2-7, with no clear D. V was trimmed by 0 bases and J by 6 bases, leaving 10 bases between them. This CDR3 has 13 amino acids. Germline V gene sequence: CDR1 SGHRS, CDR2 YFSETQ. The CDR3 DNA follows: TGCGCCAGCAGCTTGGTCCAGGATAGCGAGCAGTACTTC. Translated, it gives CASSLVQDSEQYF.

This chain connects TRBV5-8 to TRBJ2-5; no reliable D call. The CDR3 totals 13 residues. Per the germline V gene, CDR1 is SGHTS and CDR2 is YDEGEE. The V and J ends lost 2 bases and 7 bases respectively, with 12 bases between them. The CDR3 is CASSFDSDGTQYF. Here the CDR3 DNA reads TGTGCCAGCAGCTTTGACTCCGACGGGACCCAGTACTTC. Together with reference TRBV5-8 and TRBJ2-5, the CDR3 gives the full variable domain: EAGVTQSPTHLIKTRGQQATLRCSPISGHTSVYWYQQALGLGLQFLLWYDEGEERNRGNFPPRFSGRQFPNYSSELNVNALELEDSALYLCASSFDSDGTQYFGPGTRLLVL.

This clonotype was counted at least ten times. The chain links TRBV2 to TRBJ1-1; 7 nucleotides match TRBD1. The CDR3 runs 14 residues. V shed 7 bases and J 1 base; nucleotides not matched to a gene: 6. The germline V gene encodes CDR1 SNHLY and CDR2 FYNNEI. In DNA, the CDR3 is TGTGCCAGCATCGACAGGGTGAGGAACACTGAAGCTTTCTTT. Its translation: CASIDRVRNTEAFF.

This clonotype was seen a few times. The chain joins TRBV2 to TRBJ2-7, with D perhaps TRBD1 (6 bases). The CDR3 is 11 residues long. Germline V gene sequence: CDR1 SNHLY, CDR2 FYNNEI. Trimming removed 7 bases at V and 4 bases at J, with 8 bases between. This CDR3 reads CASKTGYEQYF. The CDR3 nucleotides read TGTGCCAGCAAGACAGGTTACGAGCAGTACTTC. Together with reference TRBV2 and TRBJ2-7, the CDR3 gives the full variable domain: EPEVTQTPSHQVTQMGQEVILRCVPISNHLYFYWYRQILGQKVEFLVSFYNNEISEKSEIFDDQFSVERPDGSNFTLKIRSTKLEDSAMYFCASKTGYEQYFGPGTRLTVT.

This clonotype was counted many times. This chain links TRBV5-4 with TRBJ1-3; D not resolved. The V gene lost 0 bases and the J gene lost 13 bases, with 11 bases spanning the gap. The CDR3 totals 12 residues. Germline values: CDR1 SGHNT, CDR2 YYREEE (reference sequence). For the CDR3, the DNA is TGTGCCAGCAGCTTGGAGGTCGGACCGATATATTTT. This gives the protein CASSLEVGPIYF. Based on the CDR3 plus reference TRBV5-4 and TRBJ1-3, the full variable domain is ETGVTQSPTHLIKTRGQQVTLRCSSQSGHNTVSWYQQALGQGPQFIFQYYREEENGRGNFPPRFSGLQFPNYSSELNVNALELDDSALYLCASSLEVGPIYFGEGSWLTVV.

The chain links TRBV7-2 to TRBJ2-4, with D perhaps TRBD1 (5 bases). CDR1 and CDR2 from the germline V gene are SGHTA and FQGNSA. V was clipped by 4 bases and J by 2 bases, with 9 bases between them. The CDR3 is 14 amino acids. CDR3 DNA sequence: TGTGCCAGCAGCTCGACAGAAACCAAAAACATTCAGTACTTC. Protein product: CASSSTETKNIQYF.

The rearrangement links TRBV7-2 to TRBJ1-2; D not resolved. CDR3 length: 12 residues. V lost 4 bases, J lost 6 bases, and 9 bases lay in between. Per the germline V gene, CDR1 is SGHTA and CDR2 is FQGNSA. The CDR3 loop is CASSYIPDGYTF. In DNA form, the CDR3 reads TGTGCCAGCAGCTACATTCCCGATGGCTACACCTTC.